This T cell receptor (beta chain) originates from a study of blood T cell repertoires in COVID-19. Clones were sequenced by immunoSEQ multiplex PCR, and TCRdb holds only the in-frame ones, with some missing. The table records some 200,000 clones, about 85% of them present only once. Per germline, CDR1 LNHNV and CDR2 YYDKDF (reference sequence). This CDR3 has 14 amino acids. Trimming shortened V by 0 bases and J by 5 bases, and 10 bases separated the two germline ends. This receptor was identified in a woman aged 25 to 39 who had recovered from COVID-19. The sequenced sample was PBMCs or T cells enriched from blood (not recorded which). V gene TRBV15 combines with J gene TRBJ1-1, with D possibly matching TRBD1 (6 bases). The CDR3 nucleotides are TGTGCCACCAGCAGAGACAGGGGAACGACTGAAGCTTTCTTT. Protein product: CATSRDRGTTEAFF.